Sequencing of this TCR beta chain was carried out in a study of T cells in Graves' hyperthyroidism and ophthalmopathy. There were TCR beta CDR3 regions amplified from RNA transcripts. Primed by the HTBI set, a first-round RT-PCR was run on the TCR CDR3. One entry per CDR3 protein results from TCRdb running MiXCR on the multiplex PCR reads. The sample lists 500,000 to 750,000 distinct CDR3 sequences, approximately 14% seen once, with under 8% in the top ten. CDR1 SGHAT and CDR2 FQNNGV come from the germline V gene. The CDR3 has 21 residues. V dropped 1 base and J dropped 1; count of bases not matched to a gene: 12. There are many counts of this clonotype.

The sequence was obtained from a woman in her 30s with Graves' hyperthyroidism. This chain links TRBV11-2 with TRBJ2-3, with 15 bases matching TRBD2. Source material: blood. The CDR3 nucleotides are TGTGCCAGCAGCTTAGCACCGAGGACTAGCGGGAGGGCCGGGGGCACAGATACGCAGTATTTT. Protein: CASSLAPRTSGRAGGTDTQYF.